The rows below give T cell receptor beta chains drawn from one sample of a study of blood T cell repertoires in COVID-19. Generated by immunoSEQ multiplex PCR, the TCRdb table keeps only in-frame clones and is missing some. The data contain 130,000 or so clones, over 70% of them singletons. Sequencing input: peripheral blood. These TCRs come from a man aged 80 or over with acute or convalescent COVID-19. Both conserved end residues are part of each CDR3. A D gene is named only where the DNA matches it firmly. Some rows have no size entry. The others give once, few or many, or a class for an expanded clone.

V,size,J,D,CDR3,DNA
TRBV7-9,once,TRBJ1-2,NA,CASSLTTGYYGYTF,TGTGCCAGCAGCTTAACTACAGGTTATTATGGCTACACCTTC
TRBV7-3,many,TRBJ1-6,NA,CASSLTSGQRSPLHF,TGTGCCAGCAGCTTAACGTCAGGACAACGTTCACCCCTCCACTTT
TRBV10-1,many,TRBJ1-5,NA,CAARAIEVSNQPQHF,TGCGCCGCCAGAGCAATAGAGGTTAGCAATCAGCCCCAGCATTTT
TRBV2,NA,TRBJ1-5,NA,CASSADILSSQPQHF,TGTGCCAGCAGCGCCGACATCCTGTCCAGTCAGCCCCAGCATTTT
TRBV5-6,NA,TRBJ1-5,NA,CASSLGQGLGQPQHF,TGTGCCAGCAGCTTGGGCCAGGGGCTTGGTCAGCCCCAGCATTTT
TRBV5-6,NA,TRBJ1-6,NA,CASSLWGGEHNSPLHF,TGTGCCAGCAGCTTGTGGGGCGGGGAGCATAATTCACCCCTCCACTTT
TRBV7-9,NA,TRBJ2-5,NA,CASSLSRGYQETQYF,TGTGCCAGCAGCTTAAGTCGGGGGTACCAAGAGACCCAGTACTTC
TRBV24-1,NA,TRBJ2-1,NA,CATSDWGGVTNYNEQFF,TGTGCCACCAGTGATTGGGGAGGCGTCACCAACTACAATGAGCAGTTCTTC
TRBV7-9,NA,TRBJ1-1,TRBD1,CASSSGQGGAEAFF,TGTGCCAGCAGCTCGGGACAGGGAGGCGCTGAAGCTTTCTTT
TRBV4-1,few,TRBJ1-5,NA,CASSQDIEQFRNQPQHF,TGCGCCAGCAGCCAAGATATAGAACAGTTTCGCAATCAGCCCCAGCATTTT
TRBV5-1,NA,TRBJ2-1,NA,CASSPALGDYNEQFF,TGCGCCAGCAGCCCCGCCCTGGGCGACTACAATGAGCAGTTCTTC
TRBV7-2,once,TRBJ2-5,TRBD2,CASSLPTSGEETQYF,TGTGCCAGCAGCCTACCGACTAGCGGGGAAGAGACCCAGTACTTC
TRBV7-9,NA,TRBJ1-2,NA,CASSSLKPTPTF,TGTGCCAGCAGCTCCCTTAAACCGACACCAACCTTC
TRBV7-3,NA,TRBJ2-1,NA,CASSLEGHAGRGHNEQFF,TGTGCCAGCAGCTTAGAAGGGCATGCGGGCAGGGGCCACAATGAGCAGTTCTTC
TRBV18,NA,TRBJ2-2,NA,CASSLSTGELFF,TGTGCCAGCTCACTTAGTACCGGGGAGCTGTTTTTT
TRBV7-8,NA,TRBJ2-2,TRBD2,CASSPGLAGEPGGELFF,TGTGCCAGCAGCCCCGGACTAGCGGGGGAACCCGGGGGGGAGCTGTTTTTT
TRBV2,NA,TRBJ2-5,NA,CASSGTETETQYF,TGTGCCAGCAGTGGGACAGAAACAGAGACCCAGTACTTC
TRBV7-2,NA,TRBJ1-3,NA,CASSLARGNTIYF,TGTGCCAGCAGCTTAGCGCGAGGAAACACCATATATTTT
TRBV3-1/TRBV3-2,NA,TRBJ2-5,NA,CASSVPGPGTQYF,TGTGCCAGCAGCGTACCGGGTCCGGGGACCCAGTACTTC